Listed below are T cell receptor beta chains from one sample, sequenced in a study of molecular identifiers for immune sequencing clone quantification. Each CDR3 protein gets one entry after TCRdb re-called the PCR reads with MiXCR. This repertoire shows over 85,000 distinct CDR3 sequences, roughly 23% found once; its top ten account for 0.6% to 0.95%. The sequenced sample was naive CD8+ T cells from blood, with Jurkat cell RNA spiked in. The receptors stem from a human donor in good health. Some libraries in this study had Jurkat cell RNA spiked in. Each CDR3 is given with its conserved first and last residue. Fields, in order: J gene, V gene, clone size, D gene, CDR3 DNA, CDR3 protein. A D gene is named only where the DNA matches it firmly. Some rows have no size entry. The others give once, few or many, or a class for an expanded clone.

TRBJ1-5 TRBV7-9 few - TGTGCCAGCAGCTTTCCCAATCAGCCCCAGCATTTT CASSFPNQPQHF
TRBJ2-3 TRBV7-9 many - TGTGCCAGCAGCTTTAGTCCAGTATCCACAGATACGCAGTATTTT CASSFSPVSTDTQYF
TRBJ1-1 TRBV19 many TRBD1 TGTGCCAGTACCGGGACAGGGGGCCTCACTGAAGCTTTCTTT CASTGTGGLTEAFF
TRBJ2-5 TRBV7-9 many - TGTGCCAGCAGCTTAGCGTTGTCGGAGACCCAGTACTTC CASSLALSETQYF
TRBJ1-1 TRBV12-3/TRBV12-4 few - TGTGCCGGCAGGGACCCCCTTTGGAACACTGAAGCTTTCTTT CAGRDPLWNTEAFF
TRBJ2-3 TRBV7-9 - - TGTGCCAGCCGCCCGGGAGTAGCAGATACGCAGTATTTT CASRPGVADTQYF
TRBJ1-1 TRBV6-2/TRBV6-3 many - TGTGCCAGCAGTTCCCCTTGGAGGGGTTGGCCGAACACTGAAGCTTTCTTT CASSSPWRGWPNTEAFF
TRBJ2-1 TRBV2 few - TGTGCCAGCAGTGACACGAAACTCTACAATGAGCAGTTCTTC CASSDTKLYNEQFF
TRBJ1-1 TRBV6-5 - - TGTGCCAGCCTTTCCGGGGCGGCCGAAGCTTTCTTT CASLSGAAEAFF
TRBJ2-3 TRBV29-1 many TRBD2 TGCAGCGTTGAAGCCTGGGGACTAGCGGGGATCAGCACAGATACGCAGTATTTT CSVEAWGLAGISTDTQYF
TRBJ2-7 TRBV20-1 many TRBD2 TGCAGTGCTAGTCCCGAAGCAGTTAGCGGGAGCGCCTACGAGCAGTACTTC CSASPEAVSGSAYEQYF
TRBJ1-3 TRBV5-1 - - TGCGCCAGCAGCTTGACTTCCACAGCGGACCTCTCTGGAAACACCATATATTTT CASSLTSTADLSGNTIYF
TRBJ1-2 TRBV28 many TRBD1 TGTGCCAGCAGTTTTAATGGACGGGGACAGGGGGACTATGGCTACACCTTC CASSFNGRGQGDYGYTF
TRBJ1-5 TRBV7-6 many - TGTGCCAGCAGCGACCGTCTGGGTCAGCCCCAGCATTTT CASSDRLGQPQHF
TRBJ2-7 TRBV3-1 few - TGTGCCAGCAGCCTAGGGGTCACTCCCGCCGCCTACGAGCAGTACTTC CASSLGVTPAAYEQYF
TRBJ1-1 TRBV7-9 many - TGTGCCAGCAGCTTTGGCGGGGGGCCGGTGTGGGAAGCTTTCTTT CASSFGGGPVWEAFF
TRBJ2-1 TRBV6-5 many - TGTGCCAGCAGTTCAGACACAGCCTGGGACAATGAGCAGTTCTTC CASSSDTAWDNEQFF
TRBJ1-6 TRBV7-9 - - TGTGCCAGCAGCCTGGACAGTCAAAGCTCACCCCTCCACTTT CASSLDSQSSPLHF
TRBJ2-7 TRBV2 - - TGTGCCAGCAGTGAAGCGCGGACCCTGGGCGACGAGCAGTACTTC CASSEARTLGDEQYF
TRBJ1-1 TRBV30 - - TGTGCCTGGAGTGGGGACGAAGGGGGAGCTTTCTTT CAWSGDEGGAFF
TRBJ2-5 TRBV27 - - TGTGCCAACAGTTTGGATACAGGGAGCCAAGAGACCCAGTACTTC CANSLDTGSQETQYF
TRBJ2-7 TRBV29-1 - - TGCAGCGTCGGTAACAACTACGAGCAGTACTTC CSVGNNYEQYF
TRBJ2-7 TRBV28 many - TGTGCCAGCAGTTACAGCCCCGGAGCCCCCTACGAGCAGTACTTC CASSYSPGAPYEQYF
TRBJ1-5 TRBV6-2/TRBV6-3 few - TGTGCCAGCAGCCTAGGTCCCGGTCAGCCCCAGCATTTT CASSLGPGQPQHF
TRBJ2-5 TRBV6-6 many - TGTGCCAGCAGTGAGACAGTTACCCAAGAGACCCAGTACTTC CASSETVTQETQYF
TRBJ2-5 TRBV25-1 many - TGTGCCAGCAGCGCTATGGACAGCCCACAAGAGACCCAGTACTTC CASSAMDSPQETQYF
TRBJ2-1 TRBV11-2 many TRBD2 TGTGCCAGCAGCGAAGAACCCGGGACTAGCATCTACAATGAGCAGTTCTTC CASSEEPGTSIYNEQFF
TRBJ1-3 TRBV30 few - TGTGCCTGGAGTGCAGACTCTGGAAACACCATATATTTT CAWSADSGNTIYF
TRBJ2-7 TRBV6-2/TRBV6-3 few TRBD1 TGTGCCAGCAGTTCCAGCGGGACAGGGATCTACGAGCAGTACTTC CASSSSGTGIYEQYF
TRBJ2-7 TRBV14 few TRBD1 TGTGCCAGCAGCCAATCGACAGGGGGGTACGAGCAGTACTTC CASSQSTGGYEQYF
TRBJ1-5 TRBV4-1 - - TGCGCCAGCAGCCCCGTGACGGGTCAGCCCCAGCATTTT CASSPVTGQPQHF
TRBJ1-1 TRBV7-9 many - TGTGCCAGCAGCGGTCCCAGGGGCTCTGAAGCTTTCTTT CASSGPRGSEAFF
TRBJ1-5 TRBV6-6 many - TGTGCCAGCACCCCTCAGGGGTATAGCAATCAGCCCCAGCATTTT CASTPQGYSNQPQHF
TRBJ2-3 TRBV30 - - TGTGCCTGGAGTAACGCGGGGGCTAGCACAGATACGCAGTATTTT CAWSNAGASTDTQYF
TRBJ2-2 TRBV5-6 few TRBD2 TGTGCCAGCAGCGCGGGACTAGCGGACTCCGGGGAGCTGTTTTTT CASSAGLADSGELFF
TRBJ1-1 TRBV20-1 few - TGCAGTGCTAGAGATGGGGCAGGGTACCCTGAAGCTTTCTTT CSARDGAGYPEAFF
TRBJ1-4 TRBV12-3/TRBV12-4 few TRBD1 TGTGCCAGCAGTGGGACAGGGGAAGCAACTAATGAAAAACTGTTTTTT CASSGTGEATNEKLFF
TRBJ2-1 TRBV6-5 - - TGTGCCAGCAGTCCTAGCGTAAGCTCCTACAATGAGCAGTTCTTC CASSPSVSSYNEQFF
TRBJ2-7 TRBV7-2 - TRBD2 TGTGCCGGCAGGTTTAGACTAGCGGGGGGCCACGAGCAGTACTTC CAGRFRLAGGHEQYF
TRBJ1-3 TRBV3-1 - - TGTGCCAGCAGCCAGCAACCCGCGAGCTCTGGAAACACCATATATTTT CASSQQPASSGNTIYF
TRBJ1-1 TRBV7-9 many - TGTGCCAGCAGCTTAAAAAACACCCTGAGTACTGAAGCTTTCTTT CASSLKNTLSTEAFF
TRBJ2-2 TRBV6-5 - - TGTGCCAGCAGTTACTCGAGCTTGGCCTTACCTAACACCGGGGAGCTGTTTTTT CASSYSSLALPNTGELFF
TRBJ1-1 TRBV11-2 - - TGTGCCAGCAGCTTAGTGGAGGGGGTTGAAGCTTTCTTT CASSLVEGVEAFF